A single sample gave rise to the 8 T cell receptor beta chains below, sequenced in a study of T-cell memory formation after mild COVID-19 (dated by TCRdb to the early 2020s). To prepare the library, 5' RACE was applied. TCRdb shows the sequencer as Illumina NovaSeq 6000. TCRdb reprocessed the public reads (quality trimming at Q25 with fastp, clone calling with MiXCR) and kept in-frame beta chains. Every entry covers one CDR3 protein and lists the most common genes and DNA from its rows. The sample table contains just under 350,000 distinct CDR3 sequences; only one count was recorded for 10% to 15% of them. Around a fifth of the sample is held by the ten biggest clonotypes. The sequenced material came from PBMCs or a T cell subset sorted from them (not recorded which). The receptors here all came from a man aged 18 to 35 who had mild COVID-19 (a few samples of this study predate the infection). The sample titles of this study are shuffled in the database, so cell type and time point are left out; the donor was told from shared clones.

CDR3 coding DNA: TGTGCCAGCAGTTTTCGTCGCAAACCAGTCGGAAACACCATATATTTT. Residues: CASSFRRKPVGNTIYF. The rearrangement joins TRBV28 to TRBJ1-3; D not certain. The CDR3 sequence is 16 residues long. Trimming stripped 3 bases from V and 4 bases from J, with 16 bases between. Germline-derived CDR1 and CDR2 are MDHEN and SYDVKM.

V is TRBV7-2 and J is TRBJ2-7; unclear D gene. This CDR3 comprises 13 residues. Germline CDR1 and CDR2: SGHTA and FQGNSA. V lost 3 bases and J lost 2, with 8 bases in between. This CDR3 is CASSLDLAYEQYF. The CDR3 coding sequence is TGTGCCAGCAGCTTGGACCTGGCCTACGAGCAGTACTTC.

V is TRBV6-2 or TRBV6-3 and J is TRBJ1-5; D remains ambiguous. This CDR3 contains 12 residues. The V gene lost 5 bases and the J gene lost 6 bases, with 8 bases spanning the gap. CDR1 and CDR2 (germline): MNHEY, SVGEGT. The CDR3 protein is CASSKERQPQHF. As DNA, the CDR3 is TGTGCCAGCAGTAAGGAACGTCAGCCCCAGCATTTT.

The sample holds a few counts of this clonotype. The chain employs TRBV12-3 or TRBV12-4 and TRBJ1-5, with TRBD1 identical over 8 bases. V lost 4 bases, J lost 6 bases, and 5 bases stayed unmatched. This CDR3 spans 14 amino acids. CDR3 sequence: CASSSGQGVQPQHF. CDR3 in DNA: TGTGCCAGCAGTTCTGGACAGGGAGTTCAGCCCCAGCATTTT.

This clonotype appeared many times. The V and J genes are TRBV7-9 and TRBJ2-7; D not resolved. The CDR3 covers 14 residues. Trimming removed 3 bases at V and 1 base at J, with 10 bases between. CDR1 SEHNR and CDR2 FQNEAQ come from the germline V gene (reference sequence). CDR3 sequence: CASSFGPGSYEQYV. In DNA form, the CDR3 reads TGTGCCAGCAGCTTCGGTCCAGGTTCCTACGAGCAGTACGTC.

This chain links TRBV12-3 or TRBV12-4 with TRBJ2-2, with D unresolved. V was pared by 6 bases and J by 3 bases, with 11 bases between. This CDR3 contains 14 residues. CDR3 sequence (DNA): TGTGCCAGCAGAAATCGGGTGTACACCGGGGAGCTGTTTTTT. Translating gives CASRNRVYTGELFF.

This clonotype was seen at least ten times. This chain joins TRBV7-2 and TRBJ2-1; 12 bases line up with TRBD2. V dropped 5 bases and J dropped 5; count of bases not matched to a gene: 4. Germline assignment: CDR1 SGHTA and CDR2 FQGNSA. The CDR3 loop spans 15 amino acids. CDR3 sequence (DNA): TGTGCCAGCAGCAATCTAGCGGGGGGGCACAATGAGCAGTTCTTC. This sequence encodes CASSNLAGGHNEQFF.

The gene calls are TRBV2 and TRBJ1-2; D is uncertain. Trimming removed 6 bases from V and 0 bases from J, with 11 bases in between. Germline lookup yields CDR1 SNHLY and CDR2 FYNNEI. CDR3 length: 14 residues. CDR3 bases: TGTGCCAGCAGCCTTATGACTTCTAACTATGGCTACACCTTC. Encoded protein: CASSLMTSNYGYTF.